This TCR beta chain is drawn from a study of CD8+CD57+ T cells in acquired aplastic anemia. Background on the study: Recorded DNA amounts for sorted CD4+ and CD8+ cells had an average of approximately 3 ug.

TCR beta VDJ and CDR3 profiles were obtained from a genomic DNA template. TCRdb passed the reads through MiXCR, listing each CDR3 protein once. Here the sample spans 150,000 to 200,000 distinct CDR3 sequences, about three fifths being singletons. This clonotype appeared a few times. The antigen is not known. The germline V gene encodes CDR1 SQVTM and CDR2 ANQGSEA. The length of the CDR3 is 13 residues. V was shortened by 6 bases and J by 2 bases, with 14 bases between the two germline ends. Study outcomes and limitations: Levels of CD8+ Simpson's diversity were not significantly distinct in patients versus controls. A set of more than 25 CD8+ CDR3 sequences was shared between patients and controls, and these sequences appeared highly expressed in patients.

The sample was sorted CD4+, CD8+, or CD8+CD57+ T cells (not recorded which) from PBMCs. The clonotype was recovered from a human donor with severe aplastic anemia or a healthy control (not recorded which). This chain uses TRBV29-1 with TRBJ2-7; D possibly corresponds to TRBD1 (6 bases). CDR3 coding DNA: TGCAGCGTGTCCACAGGGCTAGCCTACGAGCAGTACTTC. Its protein is CSVSTGLAYEQYF.